Described below is a single TCR beta chain sequence and its context. Treatment described: oral pan-JAK inhibitor, 5-10 mg twice daily. Isolated RNA was reverse transcribed into cDNA used as the sequencing template. Assay used: immunoSEQ multiplex PCR; TCRdb lists only in-frame clones, some missing. The table shows roughly 110,000 clones, with roughly 84% occurring only once. This specimen belongs to a study of CD8+ T cells in alopecia areata. The CDR3 covers 15 residues. With V trimmed by 4 bases and J by 3 bases, 5 bases remained unmatched. Germline V gene data show CDR1 as SGHRS and CDR2 as YFSETQ. This receptor was obtained from a human donor with alopecia areata. V usage is TRBV5-1 and J usage is TRBJ2-7; TRBD1 aligns across 12 bases. The sample was CD8+ T cells sorted from blood, taken at week 24, from a patient treated with tofacitinib. CDR3 amino acids: CASSLGQGAHYEQYF. The CDR3 DNA sequence: TGCGCCAGCAGCCTGGGACAGGGGGCCCACTACGAGCAGTACTTC. Together with reference TRBV5-1 and TRBJ2-7, the CDR3 gives the full variable domain: KAGVTQTPRYLIKTRGQQVTLSCSPISGHRSVSWYQQTPGQGLQFLFEYFSETQRNKGNFPGRFSGRQFSNSRSEMNVSTLELGDSALYLCASSLGQGAHYEQYFGPGTRLTVT.